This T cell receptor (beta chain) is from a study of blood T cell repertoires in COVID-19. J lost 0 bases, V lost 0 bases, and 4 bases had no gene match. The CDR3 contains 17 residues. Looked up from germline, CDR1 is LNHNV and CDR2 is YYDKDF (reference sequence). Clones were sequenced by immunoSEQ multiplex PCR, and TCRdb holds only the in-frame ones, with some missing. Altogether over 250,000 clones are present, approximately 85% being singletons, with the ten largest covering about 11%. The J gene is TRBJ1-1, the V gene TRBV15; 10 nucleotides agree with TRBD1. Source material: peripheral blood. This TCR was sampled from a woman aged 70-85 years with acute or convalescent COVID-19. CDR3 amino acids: CATSRDGQGGMNTEAFF. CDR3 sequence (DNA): TGTGCCACCAGCAGAGATGGACAGGGGGGGATGAACACTGAAGCTTTCTTT.